This T cell receptor beta chain was sequenced for a study of cytomegalovirus exposure and HLA in healthy donors. As for the study in general: Most donors, about 77% of some 400 genotyped, fell in the Caucasian-associated ancestry cluster.

PCR involved 60 Vbeta and 13 Jbeta primers. Repertoires were generated with immunoSEQ multiplex PCR, while TCRdb's copy carries only in-frame clones and drops some. The sample shows about 200,000 clones, approximately 79% of them seen only once. The sequenced sample was PBMCs. The sequence was collected from a man aged 45-65 years in good health and CMV-seronegative.

CDR3 loop: CASSSRTSAEHRGEQYF. The CDR3 DNA reads as TGTGCCAGCAGCTCTAGGACTAGCGCCGAACATAGGGGGGAGCAGTACTTC. The V and J genes are TRBV7-2 and TRBJ2-7; 9 positions agree with TRBD2. Germline trimming cut 4 bases from V and 7 bases from J; bases unmatched to any gene: 17. The CDR3 runs to 17 residues. Looked up from germline, CDR1 is SGHTA and CDR2 is FQGNSA.